The 19 T cell receptor beta chains below were found in one sample sequenced in a study of cytomegalovirus exposure and HLA in healthy donors. Primers: 60 Vbeta forward and 13 Jbeta reverse. Only in-frame clones appear in the TCRdb table, and some are missing; sequencing was by immunoSEQ multiplex PCR. Among about 120,000 clones listed, under 85% were seen once. The sequenced sample was PBMCs. These receptors all stem from a young woman in good health and CMV-seronegative.

The chain links TRBV7-9 to TRBJ1-4; D is undetermined. The CDR3 extends over 18 amino acids. Germline V CDR1 and CDR2: SEHNR, FQNEAQ (reference sequence). V dropped 5 bases and J dropped 1 base, with 20 bases sitting between them. CDR3 coding DNA: TGTGCCAGCAGCCACCCACCGCGGCGACCCGGAACTAATGAAAAACTGTTTTTT. It specifies CASSHPPRRPGTNEKLFF.

This sequence joins TRBV5-1 and TRBJ1-2, with a weak D call TRBD1 (6 bases). The CDR3 is 12 residues long. Germline V lookup: CDR1 SGHRS, CDR2 YFSETQ. The germline V and J ends were trimmed by 4 bases and 8 bases, with 12 bases remaining between them. CDR3 sequence (DNA): TGCGCCAGCAGCACAAACAGGGTCGGCTACACCTTC. The encoded protein is CASSTNRVGYTF.

The CDR3 loop is CASTERQGAGEQYF. CDR3 coding DNA: TGTGCCAGCACTGAGAGACAGGGGGCGGGGGAGCAGTACTTC. This chain links TRBV2 with TRBJ2-7; 10 bases line up with TRBD1. In germline, CDR1 is SNHLY, CDR2 FYNNEI. This CDR3 is built from 14 residues. V was clipped by 7 bases and J by 7 bases; unmatched bases: 10.

The chain recombines TRBV28 with TRBJ1-4, with D possibly TRBD1 on 5 matching bases. The CDR3 length is 12 residues. V lost 8 bases and J 5 bases, leaving 9 bases between the germline ends. Per germline, CDR1 MDHEN and CDR2 SYDVKM. DNA of the CDR3: TGTGCCAGCGGAGGGACGAATGAAAAACTGTTTTTT. As protein: CASGGTNEKLFF.

The chain carries TRBV10-2 and TRBJ1-3; D may be TRBD1 (5 bases). Germline V gene sequence: CDR1 WSHSY, CDR2 SAAADI. The CDR3 extends over 13 amino acids. Trimming removed 6 bases from V and 7 bases from J, with 13 bases in between. The CDR3 nucleotides read TGCGCCAGCAGGCTCGGGGGGGATAACACCATATATTTT. Translated, it gives CASRLGGDNTIYF.

J is TRBJ2-7 and V is TRBV6-5; D might be TRBD1 (5 bases). The CDR3 totals 13 residues. Trimming removed 6 bases from V and 1 base from J, with 10 bases in between. Germline V gives CDR1 MNHEY, CDR2 SVGAGI. CDR3 DNA sequence: TGTGCCAGCAGCCCCAGGGATTCCTACGAGCAGTACTTC. Translating it yields CASSPRDSYEQYF.

V gene TRBV7-9 combines with J gene TRBJ2-3; 8 nucleotides match TRBD1. Germline V gene lookup returns CDR1 SEHNR and CDR2 FQNEAQ (reference sequence). The CDR3 is made up of 15 amino acids. Trimming cost V 6 bases and J 3 bases; bases outside gene matches: 8. The DNA of the CDR3 is TGTGCCAGCAGAGAAGACAGGGGATTGACAGATACGCAGTATTTT. Translated, it gives CASREDRGLTDTQYF.

This clone was picked up a small number of times. The chain employs TRBV6-1 and TRBJ2-7; D might be TRBD2 (6 bases). The CDR3 runs 15 residues. The V gene's germline CDR1 is MNHNS and CDR2 SASEGT. V was clipped by 6 bases and J by 0 bases, with 15 bases between them. The CDR3 DNA sequence: TGTGCCAGCAGCCCCGGGACTTCCGCCTCCTACGAGCAGTACTTC. The encoded protein is CASSPGTSASYEQYF.

The chain employs TRBV18 and TRBJ1-5, with D perhaps TRBD1 (6 bases). The CDR3 is made up of 18 amino acids. The V and J ends lost 3 bases and 4 bases respectively, with 22 bases between them. CDR1 and CDR2 (germline): KGHSH, LQKENI. The CDR3 DNA reads TGTGCCAGCTCACCGCTGAGGGTCCGGGACACCCGGAATCAGCCCCAGCATTTT. The encoded protein is CASSPLRVRDTRNQPQHF.

This clone was seen only once. The chain joins TRBV5-6 to TRBJ2-7, with D perhaps TRBD2 (6 bases). With 4 bases removed from V and 6 bases from J, the gap between germline ends came to 11 bases. Germline CDR1 SGHDT, CDR2 YYEEEE. This CDR3 region has 12 residues. The CDR3 spells CASSGEGGEQYF. The CDR3 nucleotides are TGTGCCAGCAGCGGCGAGGGAGGCGAGCAGTACTTC.

The rearrangement links TRBV5-6 to TRBJ2-7; D might be TRBD1 (6 bases). The germline V and J ends were trimmed by 5 bases and 1 base, with 10 bases remaining between them. The CDR3 is made up of 13 amino acids. Germline CDR1 is SGHDT and CDR2 is YYEEEE. DNA of the CDR3: TGTGCCAGCAGGCGAGACAGGTCCTACGAGCAGTACTTC. It codes for CASRRDRSYEQYF.

V usage is TRBV6-5 and J usage is TRBJ2-3; weak D call: TRBD1 (6 bases). From germline, CDR1 is MNHEY and CDR2 SVGAGI. CDR3 length equals 14 residues. Trimming shortened V by 5 bases and J by 2 bases, and 11 bases separated the two germline ends. In nucleotides, the CDR3 is TGTGCCAGCAGTACAGGGTTGCCCACAGATACGCAGTATTTT. As protein: CASSTGLPTDTQYF.

The rearrangement links TRBV25-1 to TRBJ1-2; 9 nucleotides align to TRBD1. With 4 bases clipped from V and 2 bases from J, the junction kept 2 bases outside the gene matches. CDR1 is MGHDK and CDR2 is SYGVNS in the germline V gene. CDR3 length: 14 residues. CDR3 coding DNA: TGTGCCAGCAGTGTGACAGGGGGAAACTATGGCTACACCTTC. Translation: CASSVTGGNYGYTF.

CDR3 DNA: TGTGCCAGCTCACCGGTCTATCAACAGGGCGATGGCTACACCTTC. This translates into CASSPVYQQGDGYTF. The rearrangement links TRBV18 to TRBJ1-2; D possibly corresponds to TRBD1 (6 bases). V lost 3 bases and J lost 6, with 17 bases in between. The CDR3 consists of 15 residues. Per germline, CDR1 KGHSH and CDR2 LQKENI.

The V and J genes are TRBV18 and TRBJ1-3; possibly TRBD1 for D (5 bases). Trimming removed 3 bases from V and 0 bases from J, with 21 bases in between. Germline CDR1 KGHSH, CDR2 LQKENI. There are 19 residues in the CDR3. As DNA, the CDR3 is TGTGCCAGCTCACCCCTACCTAGCCGGGACTGGAGCTCTGGAAACACCATATATTTT. It specifies CASSPLPSRDWSSGNTIYF.

This rearrangement joins TRBV6-4 to TRBJ2-1; D might be TRBD2 (6 bases). There are 16 residues in the CDR3. Germline values: CDR1 MRHNA, CDR2 SNTAGT. V dropped 0 bases and J dropped 3 bases, with 12 bases sitting between them. CDR3 region: CASSDSGRDFYNEQFF. As DNA, the CDR3 is TGTGCCAGCAGTGACTCAGGGCGGGACTTCTACAATGAGCAGTTCTTC.

This rearrangement joins TRBV28 to TRBJ1-1; the D gene is possibly TRBD1 (6 bases). The CDR3 has 14 residues. Between the trimmed V and J ends, which lost 7 bases and 5 bases, there was a span of 17 bases. Germline V CDR1 and CDR2: MDHEN, SYDVKM. CDR3 sequence: CASTISGVGTEAFF. As DNA, the CDR3 is TGTGCCAGCACCATATCAGGGGTGGGAACTGAAGCTTTCTTT.

This clone was seen once. V is TRBV5-4 and J is TRBJ2-3, with D uncertain. V gave up 0 bases and J gave up 0 bases, with 8 bases separating them. CDR3 size: 15 residues. Germline lookup yields CDR1 SGHNT and CDR2 YYREEE (reference sequence). The CDR3 coding sequence is TGTGCCAGCAGCTTGGCTGTAACTAGCACAGATACGCAGTATTTT. The encoded protein is CASSLAVTSTDTQYF.

V and J are TRBV28 and TRBJ1-6, with 7 positions matching TRBD1. This CDR3 is built from 18 residues. J lost 0 bases, V lost 3 bases, and 8 bases had no gene match. CDR1 and CDR2 from the germline V gene are MDHEN and SYDVKM. This chain's CDR3 is CASSFRTGVDSYNSPLHF. The DNA for the CDR3 is TGTGCCAGCAGTTTCCGGACAGGAGTCGACTCCTATAATTCACCCCTCCACTTT. The variable domain in full, completed from reference TRBV28 and TRBJ1-6, reads DVKVTQSSRYLVKRTGEKVFLECVQDMDHENMFWYRQDPGLGLRLIYFSYDVKMKEKGDIPEGYSVSREKKERFSLILESASTNQTSMYLCASSFRTGVDSYNSPLHFGNGTRLTVT.